A single sample gave rise to the 16 T cell receptor beta chains below, sequenced in a study of identical twins. TCRdb re-analysed the 5' RACE reads in MiXCR, keeping a single row per CDR3 protein. This sample has around 490,000 distinct CDR3 sequences, with more than 13% found just once. The same data also contributed to another study, on yellow fever vaccine responses in identical twins.

Sequenced sample: CD4+ T cells sorted from blood. Source of these receptors: a woman under 30 in good health.

This clonotype was observed a handful of times. The rearrangement uses TRBV21-1 and TRBJ2-1; TRBD2 was called by the table and not checked on the DNA. TRBV21-1 is recorded as a pseudogene. The CDR3 extends over 17 amino acids. CDR3 amino acids: CASSILNKAGGLHEQFF. The CDR3 bases are TGTGCCAGCAGCATCTTGAATAAAGCGGGGGGGCTCCATGAGCAGTTCTTC.

The chain couples TRBV20-1 to TRBJ2-3, with D unresolved. Between the trimmed V and J ends, which lost 4 bases and 6 bases, there was a span of 11 bases. The CDR3 has 12 residues. Germline values: CDR1 DFQATT, CDR2 SNEGSKA (reference sequence). Here the CDR3 DNA reads TGCAGTGCTACCCGGACCGGGGATACGCAGTATTTT. It translates to CSATRTGDTQYF.

The chain employs TRBV30 and TRBJ2-1; no reliable D call. Trimming took 4 bases from V and 5 from J, leaving 6 bases between them. The CDR3 covers 11 residues. Germline CDR1 GTSNPN, CDR2 SVGIG (reference sequence). The CDR3 region is CAWITNNEQFF. CDR3 coding DNA: TGTGCCTGGATAACCAACAATGAGCAGTTCTTC.

This clonotype was seen a handful of times. V gene TRBV6-5 combines with J gene TRBJ1-1, with D tentatively TRBD1 (5 bases). This CDR3 has 14 amino acids. Trimming pared 0 bases from V and 3 bases from J, leaving 8 bases between. Germline V gives CDR1 MNHEY, CDR2 SVGAGI. CDR3 DNA sequence: TGTGCCAGCAGTTACTCTTGGGGGGACACTGAAGCTTTCTTT. Translating gives CASSYSWGDTEAFF.

In this sample, this clonotype turned up many times. This chain uses TRBV12-3 or TRBV12-4 with TRBJ1-2; 8 nucleotides line up with TRBD1. V was clipped by 5 bases and J by 4 bases; unmatched bases: 9. CDR3 length: 15 amino acids. CDR3 amino acids: CASSLKPTGGYGYTF. CDR3 coding DNA: TGTGCCAGCAGTCTAAAACCAACAGGGGGCTATGGCTACACCTTC.

The chain recombines TRBV6-2 or TRBV6-3 with TRBJ2-1; no definite D call. Trimming cost V 3 bases and J 9 bases, with 9 bases left between them. CDR3 length: 12 residues. Germline V CDR1 and CDR2: MNHEY, SVGEGT. The CDR3 sequence is CASSYYGSEQFF. The CDR3 DNA sequence: TGTGCCAGCAGTTATTATGGAAGTGAGCAGTTCTTC.

The J gene is TRBJ2-4, the V gene TRBV7-2; D is uncertain. V was cut by 4 bases and J by 0 bases, with 10 bases left in between. The germline CDR1 and CDR2 sequences are SGHTA and FQGNSA. This CDR3 spans 15 amino acids. The CDR3 here is CASSSPDLAKNIQYF. CDR3 coding DNA: TGTGCCAGCAGCTCCCCGGACCTAGCCAAAAACATTCAGTACTTC.

V and J are TRBV18 and TRBJ2-3; 7 nucleotides line up with TRBD1. Losses at the gene ends were 2 bases for V and 4 bases for J; bases not matched to a gene: 12. Germline values: CDR1 KGHSH, CDR2 LQKENI. The CDR3 runs to 17 residues. DNA of the CDR3: TGTGCCAGCTCACCAGAGAAGAGGGGGCTATGGGCAGATACGCAGTATTTT. Its translation is CASSPEKRGLWADTQYF.

This clonotype occurred a few times. The rearrangement joins TRBV6-1 to TRBJ2-2; tentative D call: TRBD1 (6 bases). V shed 6 bases and J shed 2 bases, with 7 bases lying between them. Germline V CDR1 and CDR2: MNHNS, SASEGT. The CDR3 length is 13 residues. The CDR3 nucleotides read TGTGCCAGCAGACAGGGCAACACCGGGGAGCTGTTTTTT. This sequence encodes CASRQGNTGELFF.

This chain uses TRBV9 with TRBJ2-2; TRBD2 aligns across 7 bases. V gave up 1 base and J gave up 5 bases; unmatched junction bases: 5. CDR1 is SGDLS, CDR2 YYNGEE, per germline. The CDR3 is 15 amino acids. The CDR3 reads CASSVSGVTTGELFF. The CDR3 nucleotides are TGTGCCAGCAGCGTAAGCGGGGTTACGACCGGGGAGCTGTTTTTT.

The chain carries TRBV5-8 and TRBJ2-2; a weak D match, TRBD2 (7 bases). CDR1 is SGHTS, CDR2 YDEGEE, per germline. This CDR3 spans 14 amino acids. The germline V and J ends were trimmed by 5 bases and 6 bases, with 14 bases remaining between them. The CDR3 protein is CASRITGGPGELFF. CDR3 coding DNA: TGTGCCAGCAGGATCACCGGGGGGCCCGGGGAGCTGTTTTTT.

In its sample, this clonotype was seen a few times. The chain uses TRBV6-4 and TRBJ1-5; 8 nucleotides match TRBD1. Germline V gene sequence: CDR1 MRHNA, CDR2 SNTAGT. This CDR3 has 15 residues. With V trimmed by 5 bases and J by 3 bases, 6 bases remained unmatched. The CDR3 loop is CASSRAGGDNQPQHF. For the CDR3, the DNA is TGTGCCAGCAGTAGGGCAGGGGGCGACAATCAGCCCCAGCATTTT.

This clonotype has a handful of counts. J is TRBJ1-5 and V is TRBV6-1; D gene unclear. This CDR3 has 15 residues. Deletions cut 5 bases from V and 0 bases from J, with 11 bases between. Germline CDR1 MNHNS, CDR2 SASEGT. CDR3 loop: CASSLRVYSNQPQHF. The CDR3 nucleotides are TGTGCCAGCAGTCTAAGGGTTTATAGCAATCAGCCCCAGCATTTT.

In its sample, this clonotype was seen a few times. CDR3 region: CASSPRGGTLGGNIQYF. The CDR3 DNA sequence: TGTGCCAGCAGCCCTCGGGGGGGGACTTTGGGGGGAAACATTCAGTACTTC. The rearrangement uses TRBV5-5 and TRBJ2-4; 8 bases are a match to TRBD2. V dropped 4 bases and J dropped 6; count of bases not matched to a gene: 15. The CDR3 covers 17 residues. The germline V gene has CDR1 SGHKS and CDR2 YYEKEE (reference sequence).

This clonotype turned up a few times. The V and J genes are TRBV6-1 and TRBJ1-6; D possibly corresponds to TRBD1 (5 bases). This CDR3 comprises 14 residues. In germline, CDR1 is MNHNS, CDR2 SASEGT. Trimming stripped 6 bases from V and 11 bases from J, with 17 bases between. The CDR3: CASSLGRREAPLHF. The CDR3 DNA reads as TGTGCCAGCAGCCTGGGACGGCGGGAGGCACCCCTCCACTTT.

The CDR3 reads CASSPTGREQYF. The DNA of the CDR3 is TGTGCCAGCAGTCCGACAGGTCGGGAGCAGTACTTC. J is TRBJ2-7 and V is TRBV6-2 or TRBV6-3, with D perhaps TRBD1 (6 bases). Germline lookup yields CDR1 MNHEY and CDR2 SVGEGT. Trimming took 5 bases from V and 7 from J, leaving 12 bases between them. The CDR3 runs 12 residues.